Listed here are 22 T cell receptor beta chains from one sample, sequenced in a study of T cell responses to AZD1222 COVID-19 vaccine. Using immunoSEQ multiplex PCR, the repertoire was profiled, and TCRdb retains in-frame clones only, with some absent. This sample carries approximately 70,000 clones, 84% of them seen once, and the ten largest clones take about 10%. This specimen was peripheral blood, taken on day 0 of AZD1222 vaccination. The receptors stem from an adult in good health.

The DNA for the CDR3 is TGTGCCAGTAGTATGGCGGTCATGCAGGGGGCTAGGGAAAAACTGTTTTTT. This sequence encodes CASSMAVMQGAREKLFF. The genes are TRBV19 and TRBJ1-4, with 8 positions matching TRBD1. The CDR3 has 17 residues. V shed 3 bases and J 8 bases; nucleotides not matched to a gene: 14. The germline CDR1 and CDR2 sequences are LNHDA and SQIVND (reference sequence).

The CDR3 here is CASSFATGGLAFF. CDR3 sequence (DNA): TGTGCCAGCAGCTTCGCGACAGGGGGATTGGCTTTCTTT. V and J are TRBV5-6 and TRBJ1-1, with 9 bases aligning to TRBD1. This CDR3 region has 13 residues. CDR1 and CDR2 (germline): SGHDT, YYEEEE. V was pared by 2 bases and J by 11 bases, with 7 bases of the junction left unmatched.

Regarding this clone: Within the sample, other DNA sequences also encode this same CDR3. V gene TRBV28 combines with J gene TRBJ1-2; D unclear. The CDR3 is 11 amino acids. Trimming shortened V by 3 bases and J by 4 bases, and 3 bases separated the two germline ends. CDR1 MDHEN and CDR2 SYDVKM come from the germline V gene. DNA for the CDR3: TGTGCCAGCAGTTTGTCCTATGGCTACACCTTC. Amino acid sequence: CASSLSYGYTF.

The chain is built from TRBV4-1 and TRBJ1-1; D ambiguous. This CDR3 is built from 14 residues. V was clipped by 1 base and J by 1 base, with 7 bases between them. Per germline, CDR1 MGHRA and CDR2 YSYEKL. Here the CDR3 reads CASSQVAGNTEAFF. The CDR3 DNA reads TGCGCCAGCAGCCAAGTGGCAGGGAACACTGAAGCTTTCTTT.

The chain has TRBV6-5 and TRBJ2-2; 7 nucleotides line up with TRBD2. Germline V CDR1 and CDR2: MNHEY, SVGAGI. This CDR3 has 14 amino acids. The V segment lost 6 bases and the J segment 3 bases; nucleotides outside the gene matches: 4. CDR3 sequence reads: CASRAGTYTGELFF. For the CDR3, the DNA is TGTGCCAGCAGAGCGGGGACTTACACCGGGGAGCTGTTTTTT.

The chain uses TRBV6-5 and TRBJ1-3; perhaps TRBD1 as D (5 bases). The CDR3 spans 16 residues. The germline CDR1 and CDR2 sequences are MNHEY and SVGAGI. V lost 2 bases to trimming and J lost 0 bases, with 11 bases between them. The CDR3 DNA sequence: TGTGCCAGCAGTTACCCCCAGGGAAGCTCTGGAAACACCATATATTTT. Translating it yields CASSYPQGSSGNTIYF.

The chain has TRBV11-2 and TRBJ1-4; D not certain. From germline, CDR1 is SGHAT and CDR2 FQNNGV. The CDR3 has 19 residues. Trimming took 5 bases from V and 0 from J, leaving 22 bases between them. This CDR3 reads CASSVPGPRVAATNEKLFF. The CDR3 DNA sequence: TGTGCCAGCAGCGTACCGGGCCCCAGAGTTGCGGCAACTAATGAAAAACTGTTTTTT.

This clone has just a few counts. This chain connects TRBV30 to TRBJ1-2, with 11 bases fitting TRBD1. Germline lookup yields CDR1 GTSNPN and CDR2 SVGIG (reference sequence). V trimming: 2 bases; J trimming: 2 bases; junction bases outside the gene matches: 7. CDR3 length: 16 residues. The CDR3 region has the DNA TGTGCCTGGAGTTTTGGCTGGACAGGGGGCAACTATGGCTACACCTTC. Protein product: CAWSFGWTGGNYGYTF.

This sequence joins TRBV5-1 and TRBJ1-4; D is unresolved. This CDR3 contains 14 residues. Germline CDR1 is SGHRS and CDR2 is YFSETQ. Between the trimmed V and J ends, which lost 0 bases and 0 bases, there was a span of 3 bases. The CDR3 DNA follows: TGCGCCAGCAGCTTGGATCCAACTAATGAAAAACTGTTTTTT. Protein: CASSLDPTNEKLFF.

The chain couples TRBV29-1 to TRBJ2-5; D assignment may be TRBD1 or TRBD2 (5 bases each). V lost 7 bases and J lost 4, with 19 bases in between. Germline V lookup: CDR1 SQVTM, CDR2 ANQGSEA. The CDR3 runs 14 residues. The CDR3 coding sequence is TGCAGCGAGTCCCCCGGTGGGGGTGGAGAGACCCAGTACTTC. Translating it yields CSESPGGGGETQYF.

The chain has TRBV6-2 or TRBV6-3 and TRBJ2-2; D remains ambiguous. Germline V gene sequence: CDR1 MNHEY, CDR2 SVGEGT. Deletions cut 2 bases from V and 6 bases from J, with 7 bases between. This CDR3 contains 13 residues. CDR3 residues: CASSYTDAGELFF. CDR3 in DNA: TGTGCCAGCAGTTACACGGACGCCGGGGAGCTGTTTTTT.

This chain joins TRBV9 and TRBJ1-3, with D possibly TRBD1 on 6 matching bases. Germline values: CDR1 SGDLS, CDR2 YYNGEE. This CDR3 contains 14 residues. Trimming stripped 0 bases from V and 8 bases from J, with 12 bases between. CDR3 in amino acids: CASSVVNREDTIYF. The DNA for the CDR3 is TGTGCCAGCAGCGTAGTCAACAGGGAGGACACCATATATTTT. Looking up the rest from reference TRBV9 and TRBJ1-3 gives the full variable domain: DSGVTQTPKHLITATGQRVTLRCSPRSGDLSVYWYQQSLDQGLQFLIQYYNGEERAKGNILERFSAQQFPDLHSELNLSSLELGDSALYFCASSVVNREDTIYFGEGSWLTVV.

This sequence joins TRBV6-2 or TRBV6-3 and TRBJ2-1; perhaps TRBD2 as D (6 bases). CDR3 length: 16 amino acids. V lost 4 bases to trimming and J lost 5 bases, with 18 bases between them. Germline loops: CDR1 MNHEY, CDR2 SVGEGT. CDR3 coding DNA: TGTGCCAGCAGTTTGATGGACGGGGGAGTCCACAATGAGCAGTTCTTC. Translating gives CASSLMDGGVHNEQFF.

The chain combines TRBV11-2 with TRBJ1-3; a possible D gene is TRBD1 (5 bases). The CDR3 length is 14 residues. Germline values: CDR1 SGHAT, CDR2 FQNNGV. V lost 1 base and J 2 bases, leaving 6 bases between the germline ends. CDR3 loop: CASSLVGPGNTIYF. CDR3 bases: TGTGCCAGCAGCTTAGTGGGGCCTGGAAACACCATATATTTT.

This clone occurred a few times. In nucleotides, the CDR3 is TGTGCCAGTGCCCCCCGAGGGCTGTGGTATGGCTACACCTTC. Encoded protein: CASAPRGLWYGYTF. This chain uses TRBV19 with TRBJ1-2; the D is unclear. The V end lost 8 bases, the J end lost 5 bases, and 18 bases lay between the germline ends. CDR3 length: 14 residues. Germline V CDR1 and CDR2: LNHDA, SQIVND (reference sequence).

This clone came up a few times. The chain recombines TRBV19 with TRBJ2-2, with D perhaps matching TRBD1 (6 bases). The germline gives CDR1 LNHDA, CDR2 SQIVND (reference sequence). The CDR3 consists of 14 residues. Trimming cost V 10 bases and J 0 bases, with 12 bases left between them. The CDR3 here is CATLRDTNTGELFF. CDR3 in DNA: TGTGCCACCCTCCGGGACACGAACACCGGGGAGCTGTTTTTT.

The chain joins TRBV7-2 to TRBJ2-6; 8 nucleotides agree with TRBD1. Germline CDR1 is SGHTA and CDR2 is FQGNSA. J was trimmed by 2 bases and V by 5 bases; bases with no gene match: 2. The CDR3 spans 15 residues. CDR3 sequence reads: CASSPGGAGANVLTF. CDR3 coding DNA: TGTGCCAGCAGCCCAGGGGGCGCTGGGGCCAACGTCCTGACTTTC.

The chain recombines TRBV3-1 (or the pseudogene TRBV3-2) with TRBJ2-1; D is possibly TRBD2 (6 bases). CDR1 is LGHDT, CDR2 YNNKEL, per germline (reference sequence). This CDR3 comprises 12 residues. V gave up 1 base and J gave up 10 bases, with 8 bases separating them. CDR3 in amino acids: CASSQVGGEQFF. The CDR3 DNA reads TGTGCCAGCAGCCAAGTTGGGGGGGAGCAGTTCTTC.

This clone was counted a few times. The chain links TRBV7-9 to TRBJ1-5, with TRBD1 matching 8 bases. The V gene end was trimmed by 4 bases and the J gene end by 4 bases; junction bases not matched to a gene: 3. CDR3 size: 14 residues. The V gene's germline CDR1 is SEHNR and CDR2 FQNEAQ (reference sequence). The CDR3 region has the DNA TGTGCCAGCAGCTCCCGGACAGGGAATCAGCCCCAGCATTTT. Translated: CASSSRTGNQPQHF.

A single count supports this clone. V usage is TRBV28 and J usage is TRBJ1-5; weak D call: TRBD1 (6 bases). Trimming left V 1 base short and J 4 bases short, with 11 bases between. The length of the CDR3 is 15 residues. The germline V gene encodes CDR1 MDHEN and CDR2 SYDVKM. CDR3 sequence (DNA): TGTGCCAGCAGTTTATCACAGGGCACTAATCAGCCCCAGCATTTT. It encodes CASSLSQGTNQPQHF.

V is TRBV7-3 and J is TRBJ1-1; unclear D gene. The germline CDR1 and CDR2 sequences are SGHTA and FQGTGA. V shed 3 bases and J shed 0 bases, with 8 bases lying between them. The CDR3 has 14 amino acids. The CDR3 nucleotides are TGTGCCAGCAGCTTTAGCCGCATGAACACTGAAGCTTTCTTT. Translated: CASSFSRMNTEAFF.

The gene calls are TRBV9 and TRBJ1-4; D may be TRBD1 (5 bases). V was trimmed by 3 bases and J by 5 bases, leaving 17 bases between them. The CDR3 loop spans 16 amino acids. Germline loops: CDR1 SGDLS, CDR2 YYNGEE. As DNA, the CDR3 is TGTGCCAGCAGCGCAGGGTTGACAGCGGACAATGAAAAACTGTTTTTT. This gives the protein CASSAGLTADNEKLFF.